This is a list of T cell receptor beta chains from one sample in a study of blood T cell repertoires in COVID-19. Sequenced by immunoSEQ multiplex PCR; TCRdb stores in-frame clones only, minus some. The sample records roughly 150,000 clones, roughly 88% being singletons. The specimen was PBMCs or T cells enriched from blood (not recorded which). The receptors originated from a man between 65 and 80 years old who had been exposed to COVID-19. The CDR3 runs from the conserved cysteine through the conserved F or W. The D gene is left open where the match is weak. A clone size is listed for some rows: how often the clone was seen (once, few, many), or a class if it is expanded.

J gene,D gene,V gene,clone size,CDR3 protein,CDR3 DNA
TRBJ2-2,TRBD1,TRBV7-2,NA,CASSLDYRGWDTGELFF,TGTGCCAGCAGCTTAGATTACAGGGGCTGGGACACCGGGGAGCTGTTTTTT
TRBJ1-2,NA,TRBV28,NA,CASSLGAMIYGYTF,TGTGCCAGCAGTTTAGGAGCAATGATCTATGGCTACACCTTC
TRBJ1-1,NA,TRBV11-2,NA,CASSLDPPGRMNTEAFF,TGTGCCAGCAGCTTAGATCCGCCAGGGCGGATGAACACTGAAGCTTTCTTT
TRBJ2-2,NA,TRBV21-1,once,CASSPDSGELFF,TGTGCCAGCAGCCCCGACAGCGGGGAGCTGTTTTTT
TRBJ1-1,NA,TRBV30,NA,CAWSPVGSGTEAFF,TGTGCCTGGAGTCCAGTCGGGTCAGGGACTGAAGCTTTCTTT
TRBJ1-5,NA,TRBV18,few,CASSPQGNQPQHF,TGTGCCAGCTCACCACAGGGGAATCAGCCCCAGCATTTT
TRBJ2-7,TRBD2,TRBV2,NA,CASRPSGGAYEQYF,TGTGCCAGCAGACCAAGCGGGGGGGCCTACGAGCAGTACTTC
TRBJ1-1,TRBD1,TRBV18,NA,CASSPPGQLNTEAFF,TGTGCCAGCTCACCACCGGGACAGCTAAACACTGAAGCTTTCTTT
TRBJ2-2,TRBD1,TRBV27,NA,CASSLGRGWFTGELFF,TGTGCCAGCAGTTTAGGCAGGGGGTGGTTCACCGGGGAGCTGTTTTTT
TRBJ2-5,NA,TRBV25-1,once,CASSEPGVGRETQYF,TGTGCCAGCAGTGAGCCGGGGGTTGGGAGAGAGACCCAGTACTTC
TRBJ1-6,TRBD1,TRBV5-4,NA,CASSYLGQANNSPLHF,TGTGCCAGCAGCTACCTCGGACAGGCTAATAATTCACCCCTCCACTTT